The 12 T cell receptor beta chains presented below share a single source sample, sequenced in a study of cytomegalovirus exposure and HLA in healthy donors. It was with 60 Vbeta and 13 Jbeta primers that the PCR ran. Profiled with immunoSEQ multiplex PCR; TCRdb holds only in-frame clones, not every one. The table shows approximately 190,000 clones, with roughly 80% occurring only once. What was sequenced was PBMCs. The source of these receptors is a woman between 18 and 30 years old in good health and CMV-seronegative.

J is TRBJ2-1 and V is TRBV5-1, with 9 bases matching TRBD1. This CDR3 region has 15 residues. CDR1 and CDR2 from the germline V gene are SGHRS and YFSETQ. The V segment lost 2 bases and the J segment 6 bases; nucleotides outside the gene matches: 6. CDR3 sequence (DNA): TGCGCCAGCAGCTTACAGGGGGCCCCGGGCAATGAGCAGTTCTTC. Translation: CASSLQGAPGNEQFF.

The chain employs TRBV28 and TRBJ1-5; 8 nucleotides agree with TRBD1. The CDR3 sequence is 22 residues long. V shed 2 bases and J 5 bases; nucleotides not matched to a gene: 26. Germline V CDR1 and CDR2: MDHEN, SYDVKM. The CDR3 bases are TGTGCCAGCAGTTTAAGGGGATTACGCGGGACAGGAGGAGAATGGTCCCATCAGCCCCAGCATTTT. Translation gives CASSLRGLRGTGGEWSHQPQHF. Full variable domain (remainder filled in from reference TRBV28 and TRBJ1-5): DVKVTQSSRYLVKRTGEKVFLECVQDMDHENMFWYRQDPGLGLRLIYFSYDVKMKEKGDIPEGYSVSREKKERFSLILESASTNQTSMYLCASSLRGLRGTGGEWSHQPQHFGDGTRLSIL.

The chain combines TRBV28 with TRBJ1-5; 7 nucleotides line up with TRBD1. Unmatched junction bases numbered 7, after V lost 5 bases and J lost 0 bases. Germline CDR1 reads MDHEN; CDR2 reads SYDVKM. This CDR3 has 16 amino acids. The CDR3 sequence is CASSITGVLSNQPQHF. CDR3 DNA sequence: TGTGCCAGCAGTATTACAGGGGTACTTAGCAATCAGCCCCAGCATTTT. The full variable domain, with the rest looked up from reference TRBV28 and TRBJ1-5, is DVKVTQSSRYLVKRTGEKVFLECVQDMDHENMFWYRQDPGLGLRLIYFSYDVKMKEKGDIPEGYSVSREKKERFSLILESASTNQTSMYLCASSITGVLSNQPQHFGDGTRLSIL.

The gene calls are TRBV29-1 and TRBJ1-1; no firm D call. Trimming left V 0 bases short and J 3 bases short, with 17 bases between. This CDR3 has 16 amino acids. CDR1 and CDR2 from the germline V gene are SQVTM and ANQGSEA. CDR3 in amino acids: CSVEDSGQASYTEAFF. The DNA for the CDR3 is TGCAGCGTTGAAGACTCTGGGCAGGCCTCTTACACTGAAGCTTTCTTT. The complete variable domain, with remaining parts taken from reference TRBV29-1 and TRBJ1-1, reads SAVISQKPSRDICQRGTSLTIQCQVDSQVTMMFWYRQQPGQSLTLIATANQGSEATYESGFVIDKFPISRPNLTFSTLTVSNMSPEDSSIYLCSVEDSGQASYTEAFFGQGTRLTVV.

The chain employs TRBV27 and TRBJ2-5, with 8 nucleotides matching TRBD1. Germline trimming cut 6 bases from V and 3 bases from J; bases unmatched to any gene: 3. The CDR3 length is 13 residues. The germline CDR1 and CDR2 sequences are MNHEY and SMNVEV (reference sequence). The DNA for the CDR3 is TGTGCCAGCAGCCAGACAGGGGAAGAGACCCAGTACTTC. Amino acid sequence: CASSQTGEETQYF.

The CDR3 sequence: CSVDQDRVTYNEQFF. In nucleotides, the CDR3 is TGCAGCGTTGATCAGGACAGGGTCACCTACAATGAGCAGTTCTTC. This chain connects TRBV29-1 to TRBJ2-1; 8 bases match TRBD1. In germline, CDR1 is SQVTM, CDR2 ANQGSEA. The CDR3 sequence is 15 residues long. The junction had 6 bases not matched to a gene; V was cut back by 3 bases and J by 2 bases.

This clone occurred a few times. The chain is built from TRBV28 and TRBJ2-2; D not resolved. This CDR3 spans 15 amino acids. The ends were cut back, 6 bases at V and 0 bases at J, with 11 bases in the middle. The germline CDR1 and CDR2 sequences are MDHEN and SYDVKM. CDR3 DNA sequence: TGTGCCAGCAGGTCCCCAAAGCCGAACACCGGGGAGCTGTTTTTT. Amino acid sequence: CASRSPKPNTGELFF.

The chain couples TRBV6-5 to TRBJ1-2; unclear D gene. This CDR3 has 13 amino acids. The germline CDR1 and CDR2 sequences are MNHEY and SVGAGI. The ends were cut back, 5 bases at V and 3 bases at J, with 10 bases in the middle. The CDR3 bases are TGTGCCAGCAGTGTGGGCAGCTACTATGGCTACACCTTC. This codes for CASSVGSYYGYTF.

This chain connects TRBV7-2 to TRBJ1-3; TRBD1 agrees at 7 bases. This CDR3 contains 15 residues. The germline V gene has CDR1 SGHTA and CDR2 FQGNSA. The J segment lost 0 bases and the V segment lost 6 bases, leaving 5 bases of the junction unmatched. The CDR3 loop reads CASSVGQASGNTIYF. CDR3 coding DNA: TGTGCCAGCAGTGTCGGACAGGCCTCTGGAAACACCATATATTTT.

V usage is TRBV2 and J usage is TRBJ1-1; TRBD1 matches 11 bases. Trimming at V came to 8 bases and at J to 5 bases, leaving 1 base not matched to a gene. Germline V CDR1 and CDR2: SNHLY, FYNNEI. This CDR3 region has 12 residues. CDR3 sequence reads: CASGTGGTEAFF. Written as DNA, the CDR3 is TGTGCCAGCGGGACAGGGGGGACTGAAGCTTTCTTT.

This clone was detected a few times. The rearrangement joins TRBV2 to TRBJ1-5; 9 nucleotides agree with TRBD1. The CDR3 has 16 residues. V trimming: 1 base; J trimming: 3 bases; junction bases outside the gene matches: 4. Germline lookup yields CDR1 SNHLY and CDR2 FYNNEI. Here the CDR3 DNA reads TGTGCCAGCAGTGAAGAGGGGACAGGGTACAATCAGCCCCAGCATTTT. Residues: CASSEEGTGYNQPQHF.

The gene calls are TRBV5-1 and TRBJ2-5; 11 bases are shared with TRBD1. Germline assignment: CDR1 SGHRS and CDR2 YFSETQ. V trimming: 4 bases; J trimming: 5 bases; junction bases outside the gene matches: 7. CDR3 length: 15 residues. The CDR3 reads CASSRTGGFGETQYF. DNA of the CDR3: TGCGCCAGCAGCCGGACAGGGGGCTTCGGGGAGACCCAGTACTTC.